Listed below are T cell receptor beta chains from one sample, sequenced in a study of cytomegalovirus exposure and HLA in healthy donors. Method: immunoSEQ multiplex PCR; TCRdb's copy keeps in-frame clones and lacks some. The data show tens of thousands of clones, roughly 80% seen once. Sequencing was performed on PBMCs. The receptors shown here come from a man aged 45 to 65 in good health and CMV-seronegative. Both conserved end residues are part of each CDR3.

v_call,j_call,cdr3_aa
TRBV27,TRBJ2-1,CASSLSGTSGRLSYNEQFF
TRBV4-1,TRBJ2-3,CASSQASSLPDTQYF
TRBV11-2,TRBJ1-4,CASSLWDREFEKLFF
TRBV4-3,TRBJ1-4,CASSQVWIPGTNEKLFF
TRBV19,TRBJ2-5,CASRRGQNSETQYF
TRBV7-3,TRBJ2-2,CASSPKSGTGLNTGELFF
TRBV7-9,TRBJ2-3,CASSLRGEGRGDTQYF
TRBV4-1,TRBJ1-1,CASSSGHRNTEAFF
TRBV7-8,.,CASSSLGGSYEQYF
TRBV29-1,TRBJ1-4,CSVEEAEKLFF
TRBV28,TRBJ1-2,CASTTPTNYGYTF
TRBV4-3,TRBJ2-1,CASSQVPGATGHEQFF
TRBV29-1,TRBJ1-1,CSAAKSQGAIGGAFF
TRBV7-3,TRBJ2-3,CASSLNQGGGLGDTQYF
TRBV10-3,TRBJ1-1,CAISEPTRRSTEAFF
TRBV2,TRBJ1-3,CASSPARGQGKGNTIYF
TRBV5-4,TRBJ2-7,CASSGQGAYEQYF
TRBV7-2,TRBJ1-1,CASSLALQGTAFF
TRBV7-9,TRBJ1-3,CASSLNTDGGGSSGNTIYF
TRBV9,TRBJ2-1,CASIQGLAGDNEQFF
TRBV4-2,TRBJ2-1,CASSQASYFGTSGNEQFF
TRBV7-2,TRBJ2-1,CASSLAEEGEQFF
TRBV7-8,TRBJ1-1,CASSPRRGSNTEAFF
TRBV4-1,TRBJ1-4,CASSQDPSGRVHEKLFF
TRBV18,TRBJ1-5,CASSGTGRDQPQHF
TRBV4-3,TRBJ2-2,CASSQDRGDSGPPGELFF
TRBV18,TRBJ2-7,CASSGGATGGYEQYF
TRBV7-8,TRBJ2-7,CASSLTSTSGRPYSYEQYF
TRBV19,TRBJ2-5,CASSYRLATGETQYF
TRBV7-9,TRBJ1-2,CASSPRTGAVYGYTF
TRBV19,TRBJ2-2,CASSPFLRTGETGELFF
TRBV7-2,TRBJ2-5,CASSSMAGAQETQYF
TRBV7-6,TRBJ2-2,CASSFAGEGGELFF
TRBV5-4,TRBJ2-5,CASSFISGRAGETQYF